The sequence of this TCR beta chain was determined in a study of cytomegalovirus exposure and HLA in healthy donors. Whole-study context: HLA-typed donors contributed approximately 86 million unique TCRs, which were held in an early data release. General study points: The study recorded 150 to 200 TCR beta chains that were cytomegalovirus-associated. The only immune exposure information that was available was CMV serostatus. Follow-up analysis later connected one missense variant in DCLRE1C with trimming of TCR beta V- and J-genes.

Germline V CDR1 and CDR2: MNHEY, SVGAGI. The CDR3 is made up of 14 amino acids. V was clipped by 6 bases and J by 1 base, with 12 bases between them. PCR was performed using 60 Vbeta and 13 Jbeta primers. Profiling relied on immunoSEQ multiplex PCR, and the TCRdb table lists in-frame clones only, not all of them. The table lists about 93,000 clones, around three fifths of them singletons, with over 5% in the top ten. This clone was counted a few times. The target antigen is unknown. The TCR comes from a boy aged 10-17 years in good health and CMV-seropositive. The chain couples TRBV6-5 to TRBJ1-1, with D possibly TRBD1 on 6 matching bases. The sequencing sample was made of PBMCs. The CDR3 spells CASRRDTPNTEAFF. CDR3 coding DNA: TGTGCCAGCAGGAGGGACACCCCGAACACTGAAGCTTTCTTT.